The text below deals with one TCR beta chain. The entry originates in a study of pediatric ulcerative colitis. Overall study context: Disease was pancolitis in seven or eight and left-sided in two, histology-confirmed.

Sequencing was at survey level. Each sample received Survey-level depth of up to 500,000 reads. Data came from immunoSEQ multiplex PCR; TCRdb stores just in-frame clones and leaves some out. The sample contains roughly 64,000 clones, about 90% of which appear only once. The sequence was collected from a boy between 5 and 17 years old with severe ulcerative colitis. Sequences were obtained from blood.

The CDR3 region has the DNA TGTGCCAGCAGCCAAGATTCGGTCTGGGACACCGGGGAGCTGTTTTTT. It is translated as CASSQDSVWDTGELFF. The chain has TRBV14 and TRBJ2-2, with D hard to call. Germline V gene data show CDR1 as SGHDN and CDR2 as FVKESK. The CDR3 runs 16 residues. Trimming removed 0 bases from V and 3 bases from J, with 11 bases in between.